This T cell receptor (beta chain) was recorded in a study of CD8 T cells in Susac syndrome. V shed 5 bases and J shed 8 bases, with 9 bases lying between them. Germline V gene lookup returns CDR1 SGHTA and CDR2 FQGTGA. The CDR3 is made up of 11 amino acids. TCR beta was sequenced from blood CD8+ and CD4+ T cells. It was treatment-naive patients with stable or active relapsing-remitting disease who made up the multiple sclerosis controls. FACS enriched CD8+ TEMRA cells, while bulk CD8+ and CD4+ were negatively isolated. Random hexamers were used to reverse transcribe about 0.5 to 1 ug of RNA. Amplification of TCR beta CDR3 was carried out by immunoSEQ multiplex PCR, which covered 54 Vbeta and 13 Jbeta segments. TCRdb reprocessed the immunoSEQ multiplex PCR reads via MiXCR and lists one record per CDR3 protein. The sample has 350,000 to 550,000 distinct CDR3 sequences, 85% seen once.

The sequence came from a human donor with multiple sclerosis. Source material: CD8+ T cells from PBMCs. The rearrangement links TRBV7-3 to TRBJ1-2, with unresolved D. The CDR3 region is CASSPLKGYTF. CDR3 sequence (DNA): TGTGCCAGCAGCCCCCTAAAGGGCTACACCTTC.